Listed below are T cell receptor beta chains from one sample, sequenced in a study of T cells after yellow fever vaccination. Via MiXCR, TCRdb re-called the 5' RACE reads, giving one row per CDR3 protein. The sample holds hundreds of thousands of distinct CDR3 sequences, roughly 11% seen once. Sequencing was performed on PBMCs, taken on the day of the first yellow fever vaccination. All receptors derive from a man aged 18 to 35 who received the YFV17D yellow fever vaccine. The CDR3 runs from the conserved cysteine through the conserved F or W. A D gene is named only where the DNA matches it firmly. Some rows have no size entry. The others give once, few or many, or a class for an expanded clone.

clone_size,j_call,v_call,d_call,cdr3_aa,cdr3_nt
NA,TRBJ2-2,TRBV19,TRBD2,CASFGGVELFF,TGTGCCAGTTTCGGGGGGGTGGAGCTGTTTTTT
many,TRBJ2-5,TRBV25-1,NA,CASGMYDSSKETQYF,TGTGCCAGCGGGATGTATGACAGTTCAAAAGAGACCCAGTACTTC
NA,TRBJ2-1,TRBV18,TRBD1,CASSPSRGLYNEQFF,TGTGCCAGCTCACCGTCCAGGGGGCTATACAATGAGCAGTTCTTC
few,TRBJ2-7,TRBV11-3,NA,CASSFSGSYEQYF,TGTGCCAGCAGCTTTAGCGGTTCCTACGAGCAGTACTTC
NA,TRBJ2-7,TRBV7-2,NA,CASSLQGGGPYEQYF,TGTGCCAGCAGCTTACAGGGTGGGGGGCCTTACGAGCAGTACTTC
NA,TRBJ2-2,TRBV20-1,NA,CSARTEIRGELFF,TGCAGTGCCCGGACGGAAATTAGGGGGGAGCTGTTTTTT
NA,TRBJ2-7,TRBV5-6,TRBD1,CASSLVVTGGEEYF,TGTGCCAGCAGCTTAGTGGTGACAGGGGGCGAGGAGTACTTC
few,TRBJ2-7,TRBV10-3,NA,CAISSRDTFYEQYF,TGTGCCATCAGTTCCCGGGACACATTCTACGAGCAGTACTTC
many,TRBJ1-4,TRBV5-4,NA,CASSLDAPGVDEKLFF,TGTGCCAGCAGCTTGGACGCCCCCGGGGTCGATGAAAAACTGTTTTTT
NA,TRBJ2-2,TRBV29-1,NA,CSAVQLTGELFF,TGCAGCGCCGTACAGCTTACCGGGGAGCTGTTTTTT
NA,TRBJ1-5,TRBV5-8,TRBD1,CASSDATGQGQPQHF,TGTGCCAGCAGCGACGCGACAGGGCAGGGACAGCCCCAGCATTTT
few,TRBJ2-3,TRBV5-1,TRBD2,CASSLGQRGTDTQYF,TGCGCCAGCAGCTTGGGCCAGCGGGGGACAGATACGCAGTATTTT
few,TRBJ1-4,TRBV27,TRBD1,CASSFSGGQGTNEKLFF,TGTGCCAGCAGTTTCTCGGGAGGACAGGGAACTAATGAAAAACTGTTTTTT
few,TRBJ2-5,TRBV7-2,NA,CASSKGRGETQYF,TGTGCCAGCAGCAAGGGGCGAGGAGAGACCCAGTACTTC
few,TRBJ2-1,TRBV12-3/TRBV12-4,NA,CASWNSRGRGEQFF,TGTGCCAGCTGGAACTCCAGGGGCCGGGGTGAGCAGTTCTTC
NA,TRBJ1-2,TRBV20-1,NA,CSASGPGAEGYTF,TGCAGTGCTAGTGGGCCGGGGGCTGAGGGCTACACCTTC
NA,TRBJ2-1,TRBV7-9,NA,CASSLPAYNEQFF,TGTGCCAGCAGCTTACCAGCCTACAATGAGCAGTTCTTC
few,TRBJ2-1,TRBV10-3,TRBD1,CAISLGQARRGSYNEQFF,TGTGCCATCAGCCTGGGACAGGCCCGACGTGGCTCCTACAATGAGCAGTTCTTC
few,TRBJ2-1,TRBV27,NA,CASRLPGSYNEQFF,TGTGCCAGCAGACTACCTGGCTCCTACAATGAGCAGTTCTTC
few,TRBJ2-7,TRBV20-1,TRBD1,CSARSEGTGDLYEQYF,TGCAGTGCTAGATCAGAGGGGACAGGCGACCTCTACGAGCAGTACTTC
many,TRBJ1-5,TRBV12-3/TRBV12-4,NA,CASSPWQDGPQHF,TGTGCCAGCAGTCCATGGCAGGACGGGCCCCAGCATTTT
few,TRBJ1-6,TRBV20-1,NA,CSAERGASPLHF,TGCAGTGCTGAACGAGGGGCCTCACCCCTCCACTTT
few,TRBJ1-3,TRBV6-2/TRBV6-3,NA,CATMGGISGNTIYF,TGTGCCACCATGGGAGGGATCTCTGGAAACACCATATATTTT
many,TRBJ2-1,TRBV5-1,NA,CASREVAGDLNEQFF,TGCGCCAGCCGAGAGGTAGCAGGGGATCTGAATGAGCAGTTCTTC
few,TRBJ2-1,TRBV20-1,NA,CSANVFGWDEQFF,TGCAGCGCCAATGTTTTTGGGTGGGATGAGCAGTTCTTC
few,TRBJ2-4,TRBV5-1,TRBD1,CASSGGQGIAKNIQYF,TGCGCCAGCAGCGGAGGACAGGGGATAGCCAAAAACATTCAGTACTTC
NA,TRBJ2-1,TRBV3-1,NA,CTCSRLYEQFF,TGTACCTGCAGCCGGTTATACGAGCAGTTCTTC
NA,TRBJ1-6,TRBV5-1,NA,CASSLGENSPLHF,TGCGCCAGCAGCTTAGGGGAAAATTCACCCCTCCACTTT
NA,TRBJ2-2,TRBV10-3,NA,CAISEIGELFF,TGTGCCATCAGTGAGATCGGGGAGCTGTTTTTT
few,TRBJ2-5,TRBV7-2,TRBD2,CASSRDSGGGLKTQYF,TGTGCCAGCAGCCGGGATAGCGGGGGAGGTCTAAAGACCCAGTACTTC
NA,TRBJ2-1,TRBV18,NA,CASSLGVFGMSDEQFF,TGTGCCAGCTCGTTGGGGGTTTTCGGCATGAGCGATGAGCAGTTCTTC
few,TRBJ2-2,TRBV6-2/TRBV6-3,TRBD1,CASHTGTANTGELFF,TGTGCCAGTCACACCGGGACAGCGAACACCGGGGAGCTGTTTTTT
many,TRBJ1-6,TRBV10-3,NA,CAICGTRENSPLHF,TGTGCCATCTGTGGGACAAGGGAGAATTCACCCCTCCACTTT
NA,TRBJ2-7,TRBV20-1,NA,CSARITGTYEQYF,TGCAGTGCTAGAATCACCGGGACGTACGAGCAGTACTTC
few,TRBJ2-1,TRBV20-1,NA,CSAVDYLLHNEQFF,TGCAGTGCTGTGGACTACCTCTTACACAATGAGCAGTTCTTC
few,TRBJ2-2,TRBV20-1,NA,CSAQRTVTGELFF,TGCAGTGCTCAGAGGACGGTCACCGGGGAGCTGTTTTTT
few,TRBJ1-2,TRBV28,NA,CASSPPGPLNHGYTF,TGTGCCAGCAGTCCGCCGGGACCCCTGAATCATGGCTACACCTTC
few,TRBJ1-2,TRBV9,NA,CASSPGRGGPWTF,TGTGCCAGCAGCCCAGGAAGGGGGGGACCCTGGACCTTC
many,TRBJ2-3,TRBV12-3/TRBV12-4,NA,CASSLRTDTQYF,TGTGCCAGCAGTTTACGCACAGATACGCAGTATTTT
NA,TRBJ2-2,TRBV24-1,TRBD1,CATSDPGGDGELFF,TGTGCCACCAGTGATCCAGGGGGCGACGGGGAGCTGTTTTTT
few,TRBJ2-2,TRBV19,TRBD1,CATIPGTGYTGELFF,TGTGCCACCATCCCCGGGACAGGGTACACCGGGGAGCTGTTTTTT
few,TRBJ2-3,TRBV4-3,TRBD2,CASSQDGPSGGTDTQYF,TGCGCCAGCAGCCAAGATGGCCCCAGCGGGGGCACTGATACGCAGTATTTT
NA,TRBJ2-3,TRBV2,NA,CASLERRTDTQYF,TGTGCCAGCCTTGAAAGACGGACAGATACGCAGTATTTT
NA,TRBJ1-2,TRBV9,NA,CASSLPGLYGYTF,TGTGCCAGCAGCCTCCCCGGCCTCTATGGCTACACCTTC
few,TRBJ2-2,TRBV20-1,TRBD2,CSAGRPGLAGDTGELFF,TGCAGTGCTGGGCGCCCCGGACTAGCGGGGGACACCGGGGAGCTGTTTTTT
NA,TRBJ1-5,TRBV28,NA,CATTVGSNQPQHF,TGTGCCACCACTGTGGGTAGCAATCAGCCCCAGCATTTT